The present T cell receptor beta chain was sequenced within a study of blood T cell repertoires in COVID-19. Turning to the study itself: Samples representing acute and convalescent COVID-19 were sourced from the United States, Italy and Spain. The analysed material was cDNA or gDNA that came from T cells, B-cell-depleted T cells, or PBMCs.

The CDR3 loop spans 16 amino acids. Germline CDR1 reads GTSNPN; CDR2 reads SVGIG (reference sequence). Trimming took 0 bases from V and 1 from J, leaving 13 bases between them. Before being deemed recovered, Cohort 3 donors had two negative PCRs, clearance, or symptom resolution. Assay used: immunoSEQ multiplex PCR; TCRdb lists only in-frame clones, some missing. The sample contains a few hundred thousand clones, 90% of which appear only once. The sequence was obtained from a man between 25 and 39 years old who had recovered from COVID-19. The chain has TRBV30 and TRBJ1-3; possibly TRBD1 for D (5 bases). Sample: PBMCs or T cells enriched from blood (not recorded which). DNA for the CDR3: TGTGCCTGGAGTGTTCGACAGTCCTTATCTGGAAACACCATATATTTT. Translated: CAWSVRQSLSGNTIYF.